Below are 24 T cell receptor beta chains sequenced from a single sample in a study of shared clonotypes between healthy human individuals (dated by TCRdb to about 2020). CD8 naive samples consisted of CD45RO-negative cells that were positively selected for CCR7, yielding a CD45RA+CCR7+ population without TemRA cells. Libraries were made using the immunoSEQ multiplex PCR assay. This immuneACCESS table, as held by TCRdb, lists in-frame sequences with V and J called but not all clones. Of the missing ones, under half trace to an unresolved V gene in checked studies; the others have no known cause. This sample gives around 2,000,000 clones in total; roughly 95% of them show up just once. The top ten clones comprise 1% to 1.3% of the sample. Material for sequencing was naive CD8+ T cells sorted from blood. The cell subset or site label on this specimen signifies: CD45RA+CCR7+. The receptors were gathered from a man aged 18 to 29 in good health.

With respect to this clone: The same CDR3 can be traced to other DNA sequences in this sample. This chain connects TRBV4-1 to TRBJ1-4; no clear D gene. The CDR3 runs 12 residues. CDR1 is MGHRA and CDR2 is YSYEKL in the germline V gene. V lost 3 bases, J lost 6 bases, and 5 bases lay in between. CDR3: CASSQDHEKLFF. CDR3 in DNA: TGCGCCAGCAGCCAGGACCATGAAAAACTGTTTTTT.

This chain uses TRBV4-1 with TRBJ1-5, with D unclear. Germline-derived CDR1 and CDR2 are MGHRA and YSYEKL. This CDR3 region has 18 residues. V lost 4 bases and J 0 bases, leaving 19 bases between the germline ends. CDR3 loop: CASSPLLVGVDSNQPQHF. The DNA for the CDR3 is TGCGCCAGCAGCCCCCTACTGGTTGGGGTTGATAGCAATCAGCCCCAGCATTTT.

The CDR3 DNA reads TGTGCCAGCGCAACGGGGGGTACTAATGAAAAACTGTTTTTT. This gives the protein CASATGGTNEKLFF. The V call is TRBV19, the J call TRBJ1-4, with a possible D match to TRBD1 (5 bases). Germline loops: CDR1 LNHDA, CDR2 SQIVND (reference sequence). Trimming removed 9 bases at V and 2 bases at J, with 13 bases between. The CDR3 totals 14 residues.

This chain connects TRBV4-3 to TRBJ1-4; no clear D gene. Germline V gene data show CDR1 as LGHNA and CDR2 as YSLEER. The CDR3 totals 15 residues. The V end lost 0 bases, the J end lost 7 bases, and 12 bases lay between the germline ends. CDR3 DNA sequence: TGCGCCAGCAGCCAAGATCCCCTGACGAGTGAAAAACTGTTTTTT. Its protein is CASSQDPLTSEKLFF.

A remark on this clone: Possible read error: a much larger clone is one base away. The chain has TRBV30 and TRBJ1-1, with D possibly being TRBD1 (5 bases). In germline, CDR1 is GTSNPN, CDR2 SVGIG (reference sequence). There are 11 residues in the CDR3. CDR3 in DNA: TGTGGGGGAGGCAGGGACGTCGGGGCTTTCTTT. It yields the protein CGGGRDVGAFF.

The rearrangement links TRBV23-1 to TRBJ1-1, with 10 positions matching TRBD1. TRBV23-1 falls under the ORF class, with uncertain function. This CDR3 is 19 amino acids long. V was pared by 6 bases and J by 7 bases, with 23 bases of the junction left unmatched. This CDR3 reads CASSMGQGIAVFAPSEAFF. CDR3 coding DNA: TGCGCCAGCAGCATGGGACAGGGGATTGCCGTTTTTGCCCCGAGTGAAGCTTTCTTT.

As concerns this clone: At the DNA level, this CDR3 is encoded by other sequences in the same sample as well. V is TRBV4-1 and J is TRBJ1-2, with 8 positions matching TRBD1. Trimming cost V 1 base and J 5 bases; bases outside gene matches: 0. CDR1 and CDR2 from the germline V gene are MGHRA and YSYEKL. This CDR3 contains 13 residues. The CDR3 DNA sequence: TGCGCCAGCAGCCAAGGACAGGGGTATGGCTACACCTTC. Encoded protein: CASSQGQGYGYTF.

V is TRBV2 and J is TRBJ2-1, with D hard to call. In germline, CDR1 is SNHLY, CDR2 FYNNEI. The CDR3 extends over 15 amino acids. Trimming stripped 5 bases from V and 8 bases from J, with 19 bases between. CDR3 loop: CASSYGRPSSHEQFF. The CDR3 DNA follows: TGTGCCAGCAGTTACGGACGCCCTAGTTCACATGAGCAGTTCTTC.

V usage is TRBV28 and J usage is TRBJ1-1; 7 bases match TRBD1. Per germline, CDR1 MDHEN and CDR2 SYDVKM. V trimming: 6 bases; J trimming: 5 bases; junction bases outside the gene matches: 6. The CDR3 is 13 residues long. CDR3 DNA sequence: TGTGCCAGCAGCTCCATCAGGGGGACTGAAGCTTTCTTT. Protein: CASSSIRGTEAFF.

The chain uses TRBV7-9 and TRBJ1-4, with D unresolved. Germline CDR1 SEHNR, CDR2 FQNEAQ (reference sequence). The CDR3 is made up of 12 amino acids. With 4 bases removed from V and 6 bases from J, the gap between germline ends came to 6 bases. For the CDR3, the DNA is TGTGCCAGCAGCTACTCGGATGAAAAACTGTTTTTT. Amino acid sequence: CASSYSDEKLFF.

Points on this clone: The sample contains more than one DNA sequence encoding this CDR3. The CDR3 nucleotides are TGTGCCAGCAGTTTAAACAGGCACGAGCAGTACTTC. Encoded protein: CASSLNRHEQYF. This chain links TRBV27 with TRBJ2-7; TRBD1 is a possible D gene (5 bases). CDR1 is MNHEY, CDR2 SMNVEV, per germline (reference sequence). Trimming cost V 2 bases and J 5 bases, with 7 bases left between them. The CDR3 is made up of 12 amino acids.

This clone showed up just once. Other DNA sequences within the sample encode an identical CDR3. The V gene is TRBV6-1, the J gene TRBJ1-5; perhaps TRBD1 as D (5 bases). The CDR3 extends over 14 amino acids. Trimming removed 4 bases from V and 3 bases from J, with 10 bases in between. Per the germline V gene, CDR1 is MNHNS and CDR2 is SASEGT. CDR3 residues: CASSGGDYNQPQHF. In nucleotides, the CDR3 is TGTGCCAGCAGTGGTGGGGACTACAATCAGCCCCAGCATTTT.

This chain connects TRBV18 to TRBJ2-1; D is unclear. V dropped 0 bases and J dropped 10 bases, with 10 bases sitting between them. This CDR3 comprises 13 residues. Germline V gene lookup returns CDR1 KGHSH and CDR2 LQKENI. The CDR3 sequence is CASSPPDRLEQFF. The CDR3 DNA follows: TGTGCCAGCTCACCACCGGATAGGTTAGAGCAGTTCTTC.

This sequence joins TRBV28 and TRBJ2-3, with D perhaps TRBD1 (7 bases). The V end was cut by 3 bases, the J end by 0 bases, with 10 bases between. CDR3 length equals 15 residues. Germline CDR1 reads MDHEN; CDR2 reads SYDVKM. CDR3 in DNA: TGTGCCAGCAGTTTGACAGGGACTAGCACAGATACGCAGTATTTT. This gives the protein CASSLTGTSTDTQYF.

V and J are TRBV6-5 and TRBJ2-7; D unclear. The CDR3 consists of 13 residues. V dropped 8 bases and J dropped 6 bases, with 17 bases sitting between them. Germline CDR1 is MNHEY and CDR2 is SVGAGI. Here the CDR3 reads CASRGPPGSEQYF. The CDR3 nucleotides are TGTGCCAGCCGTGGGCCCCCGGGTTCCGAGCAGTACTTC.

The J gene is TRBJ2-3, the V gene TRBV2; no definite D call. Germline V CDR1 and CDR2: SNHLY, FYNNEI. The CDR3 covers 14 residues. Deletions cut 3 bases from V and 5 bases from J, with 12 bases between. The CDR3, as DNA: TGTGCCAGCAGTGATCCCCGAAAAGGAGATACGCAGTATTTT. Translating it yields CASSDPRKGDTQYF.

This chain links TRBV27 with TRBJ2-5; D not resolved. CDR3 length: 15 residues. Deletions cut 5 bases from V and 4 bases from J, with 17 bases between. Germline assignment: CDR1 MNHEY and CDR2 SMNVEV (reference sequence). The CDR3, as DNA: TGTGCCAGCAGTCCAGATACCCTGTGGGCAGAGACCCAGTACTTC. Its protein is CASSPDTLWAETQYF.

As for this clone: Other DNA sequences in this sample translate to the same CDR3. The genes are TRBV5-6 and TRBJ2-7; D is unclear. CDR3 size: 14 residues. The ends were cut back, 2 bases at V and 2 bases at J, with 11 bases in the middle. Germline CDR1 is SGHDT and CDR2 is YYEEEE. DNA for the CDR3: TGTGCCAGCAGCTTAGGGCAGGCCACCTACGAGCAGTACTTC. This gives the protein CASSLGQATYEQYF.

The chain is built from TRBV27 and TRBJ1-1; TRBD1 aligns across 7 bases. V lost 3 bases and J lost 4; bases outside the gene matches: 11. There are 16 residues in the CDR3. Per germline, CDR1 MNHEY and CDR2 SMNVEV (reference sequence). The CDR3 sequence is CASSLDGQALSTEAFF. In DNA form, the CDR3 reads TGTGCCAGCAGTTTGGACGGACAGGCCCTTAGCACTGAAGCTTTCTTT.

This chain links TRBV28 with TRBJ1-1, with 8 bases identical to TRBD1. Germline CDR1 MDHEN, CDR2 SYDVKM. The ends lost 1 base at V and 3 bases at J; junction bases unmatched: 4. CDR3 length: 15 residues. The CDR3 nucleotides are TGTGCCAGCAGTTTATTGACAGGGGAGGACACTGAAGCTTTCTTT. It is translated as CASSLLTGEDTEAFF.

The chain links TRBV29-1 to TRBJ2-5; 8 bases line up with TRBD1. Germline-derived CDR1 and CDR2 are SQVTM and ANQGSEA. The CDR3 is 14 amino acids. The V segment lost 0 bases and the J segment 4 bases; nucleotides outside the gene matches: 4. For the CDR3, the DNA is TGCAGCGTTGAAGAAGTCAGGGGGCCAGAGACCCAGTACTTC. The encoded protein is CSVEEVRGPETQYF.

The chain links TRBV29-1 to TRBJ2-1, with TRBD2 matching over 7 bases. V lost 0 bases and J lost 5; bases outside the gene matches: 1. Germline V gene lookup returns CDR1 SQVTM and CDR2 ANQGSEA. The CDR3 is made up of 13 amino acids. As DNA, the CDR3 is TGCAGCGTTGAAGAAGGGAGGGACAATGAGCAGTTCTTC. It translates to CSVEEGRDNEQFF.

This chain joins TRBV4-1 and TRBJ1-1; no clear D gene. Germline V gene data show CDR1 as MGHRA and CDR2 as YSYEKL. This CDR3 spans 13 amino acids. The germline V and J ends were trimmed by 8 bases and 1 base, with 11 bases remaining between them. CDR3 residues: CASAPQPNTEAFF. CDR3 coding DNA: TGCGCCAGCGCCCCACAGCCGAACACTGAAGCTTTCTTT.

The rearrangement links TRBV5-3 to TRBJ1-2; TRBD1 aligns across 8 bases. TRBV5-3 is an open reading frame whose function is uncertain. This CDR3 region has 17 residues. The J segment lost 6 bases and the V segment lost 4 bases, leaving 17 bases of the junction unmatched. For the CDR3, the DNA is TGTGCCAGAAGCCACGCTACTCCTGACAGGGGATTTGATGGCTACACCTTC. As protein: CARSHATPDRGFDGYTF.